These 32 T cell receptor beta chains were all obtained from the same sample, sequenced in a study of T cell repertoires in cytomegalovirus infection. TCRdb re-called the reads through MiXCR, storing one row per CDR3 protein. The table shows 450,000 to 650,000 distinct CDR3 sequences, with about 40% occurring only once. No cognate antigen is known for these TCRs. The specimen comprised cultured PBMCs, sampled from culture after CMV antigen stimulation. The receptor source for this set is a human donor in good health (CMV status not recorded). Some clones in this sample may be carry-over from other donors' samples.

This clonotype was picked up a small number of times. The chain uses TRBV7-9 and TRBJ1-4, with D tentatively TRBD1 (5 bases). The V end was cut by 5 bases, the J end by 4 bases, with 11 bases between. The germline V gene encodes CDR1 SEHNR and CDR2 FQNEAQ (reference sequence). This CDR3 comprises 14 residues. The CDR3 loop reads CASSMGRINEKLFF. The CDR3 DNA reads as TGTGCCAGCAGCATGGGACGGATTAATGAAAAACTGTTTTTT.

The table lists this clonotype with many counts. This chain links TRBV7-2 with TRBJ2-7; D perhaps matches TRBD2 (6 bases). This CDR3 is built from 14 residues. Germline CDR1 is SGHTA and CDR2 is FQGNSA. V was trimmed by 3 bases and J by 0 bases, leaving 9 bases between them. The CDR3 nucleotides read TGTGCCAGCAGCTTTAGCGGAAGCTCCTACGAGCAGTACTTC. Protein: CASSFSGSSYEQYF.

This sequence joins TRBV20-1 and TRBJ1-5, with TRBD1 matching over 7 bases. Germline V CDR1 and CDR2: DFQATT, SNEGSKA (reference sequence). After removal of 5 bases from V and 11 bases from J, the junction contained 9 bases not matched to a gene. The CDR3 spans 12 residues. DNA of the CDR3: TGCAGTGCTTGGACAGGCGGAGGGGCCCAGCATTTT. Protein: CSAWTGGGAQHF.

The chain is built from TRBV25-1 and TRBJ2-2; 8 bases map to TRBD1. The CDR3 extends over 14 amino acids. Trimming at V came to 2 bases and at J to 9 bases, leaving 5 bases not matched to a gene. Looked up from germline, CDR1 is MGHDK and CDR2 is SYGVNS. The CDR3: CASSEPGGLRELFF. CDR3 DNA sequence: TGTGCCAGCAGTGAACCAGGGGGCTTGCGGGAGCTGTTTTTT.

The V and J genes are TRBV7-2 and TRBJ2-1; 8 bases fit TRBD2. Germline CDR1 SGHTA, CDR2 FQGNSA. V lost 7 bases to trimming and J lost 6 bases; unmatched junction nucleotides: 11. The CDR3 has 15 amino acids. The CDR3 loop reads CASKSGGRFANEQFF. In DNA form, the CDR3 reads TGTGCCAGCAAAAGTGGCGGGAGGTTCGCCAATGAGCAGTTCTTC.

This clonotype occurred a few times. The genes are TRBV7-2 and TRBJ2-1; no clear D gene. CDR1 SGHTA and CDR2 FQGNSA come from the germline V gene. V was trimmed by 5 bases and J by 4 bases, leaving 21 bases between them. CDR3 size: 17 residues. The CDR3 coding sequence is TGTGCCAGCAGCCTGGGCCTGGGAAGAAAGGTGTACAATGAGCAGTTCTTC. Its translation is CASSLGLGRKVYNEQFF.

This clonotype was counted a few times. This CDR3 is CASSFSSTYNEQFF. The CDR3 DNA sequence: TGTGCCAGCAGCTTCTCCTCCACCTACAATGAGCAGTTCTTC. J is TRBJ2-1 and V is TRBV7-6; unclear D gene. There are 14 residues in the CDR3. V was clipped by 3 bases and J by 2 bases, with 8 bases between them. Germline V gene data show CDR1 as SGHVS and CDR2 as FNYEAQ.

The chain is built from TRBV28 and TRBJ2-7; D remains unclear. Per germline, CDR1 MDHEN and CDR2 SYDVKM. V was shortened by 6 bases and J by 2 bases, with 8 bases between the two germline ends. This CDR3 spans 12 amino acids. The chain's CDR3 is CASRGTTYEQYF. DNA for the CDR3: TGTGCCAGCAGGGGCACCACCTACGAGCAGTACTTC.

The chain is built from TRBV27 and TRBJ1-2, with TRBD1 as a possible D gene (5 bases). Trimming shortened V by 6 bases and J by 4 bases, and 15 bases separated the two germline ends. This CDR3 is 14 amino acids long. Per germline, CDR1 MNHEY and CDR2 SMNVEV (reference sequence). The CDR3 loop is CASSERGGVYGYTF. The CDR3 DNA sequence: TGTGCCAGCAGCGAAAGGGGCGGGGTCTATGGCTACACCTTC.

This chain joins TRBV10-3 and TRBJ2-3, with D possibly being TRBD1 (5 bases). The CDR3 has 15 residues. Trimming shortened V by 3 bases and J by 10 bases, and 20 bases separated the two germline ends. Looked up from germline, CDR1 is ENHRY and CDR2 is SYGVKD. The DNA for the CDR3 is TGTGCCATCAGTGATAGGGGATCGACGCCAGAACCGCAGTATTTT. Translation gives CAISDRGSTPEPQYF.

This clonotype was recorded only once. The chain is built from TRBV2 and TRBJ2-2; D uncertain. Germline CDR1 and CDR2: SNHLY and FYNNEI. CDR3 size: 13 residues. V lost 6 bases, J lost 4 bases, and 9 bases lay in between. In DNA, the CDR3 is TGTGCCAGCAGGAAACAAATCACCGGGGAGCTGTTTTTT. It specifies CASRKQITGELFF.

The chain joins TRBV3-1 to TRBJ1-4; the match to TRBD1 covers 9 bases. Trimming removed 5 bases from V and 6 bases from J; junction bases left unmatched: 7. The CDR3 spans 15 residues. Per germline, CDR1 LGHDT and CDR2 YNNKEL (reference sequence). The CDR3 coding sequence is TGTGCCAGCAGCAGGGGACAGGGCCTTTATGAAAAACTGTTTTTT. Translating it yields CASSRGQGLYEKLFF.

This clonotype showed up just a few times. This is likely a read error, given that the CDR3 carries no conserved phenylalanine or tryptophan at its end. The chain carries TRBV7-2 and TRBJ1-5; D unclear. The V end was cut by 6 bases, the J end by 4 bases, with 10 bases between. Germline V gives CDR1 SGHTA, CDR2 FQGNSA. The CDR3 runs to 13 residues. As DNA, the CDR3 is TGTGCCAGCAGTTGGAGGTGGAATCAGCCCCAGCATTCT. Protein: CASSWRWNQPQHS.

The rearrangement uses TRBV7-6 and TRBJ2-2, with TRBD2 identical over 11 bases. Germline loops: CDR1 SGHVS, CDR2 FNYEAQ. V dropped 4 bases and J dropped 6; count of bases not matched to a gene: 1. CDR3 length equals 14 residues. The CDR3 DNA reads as TGTGCCAGCAGCTGGACTAGCGGGCCCGGGGAGCTGTTTTTT. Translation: CASSWTSGPGELFF.

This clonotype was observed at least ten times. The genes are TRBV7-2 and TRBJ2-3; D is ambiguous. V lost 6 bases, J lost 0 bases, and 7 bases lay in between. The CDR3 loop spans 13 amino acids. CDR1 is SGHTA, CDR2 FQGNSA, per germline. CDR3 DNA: TGTGCCAGCAGGAAACCTAGCACAGATACGCAGTATTTT. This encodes CASRKPSTDTQYF.

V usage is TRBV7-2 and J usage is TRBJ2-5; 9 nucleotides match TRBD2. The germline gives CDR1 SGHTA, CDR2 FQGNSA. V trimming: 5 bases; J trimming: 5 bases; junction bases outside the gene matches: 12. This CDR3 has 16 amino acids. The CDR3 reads CASSLRSSGDWETQYF. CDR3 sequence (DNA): TGTGCCAGCAGCCTCCGGTCTAGCGGGGATTGGGAGACCCAGTACTTC.

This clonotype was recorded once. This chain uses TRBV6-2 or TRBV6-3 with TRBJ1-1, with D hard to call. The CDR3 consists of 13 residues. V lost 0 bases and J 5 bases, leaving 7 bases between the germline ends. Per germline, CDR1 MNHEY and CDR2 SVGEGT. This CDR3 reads CASSYSRPTEAFF. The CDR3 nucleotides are TGTGCCAGCAGTTACTCGAGGCCGACTGAAGCTTTCTTT.

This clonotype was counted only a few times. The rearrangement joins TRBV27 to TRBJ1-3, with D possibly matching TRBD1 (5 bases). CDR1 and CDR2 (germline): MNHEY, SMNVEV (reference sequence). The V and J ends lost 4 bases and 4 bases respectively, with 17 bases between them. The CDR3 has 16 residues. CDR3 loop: CASSYSGGSGGNTIYF. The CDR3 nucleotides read TGTGCCAGCAGTTATAGTGGGGGATCCGGAGGAAACACCATATATTTT.

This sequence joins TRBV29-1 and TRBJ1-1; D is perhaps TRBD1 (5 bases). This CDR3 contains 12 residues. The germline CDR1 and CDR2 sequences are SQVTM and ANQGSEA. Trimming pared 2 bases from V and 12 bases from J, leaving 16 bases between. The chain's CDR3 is CSVEYQGSETFF. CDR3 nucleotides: TGCAGCGTTGAATATCAGGGTTCAGAAACTTTCTTT.

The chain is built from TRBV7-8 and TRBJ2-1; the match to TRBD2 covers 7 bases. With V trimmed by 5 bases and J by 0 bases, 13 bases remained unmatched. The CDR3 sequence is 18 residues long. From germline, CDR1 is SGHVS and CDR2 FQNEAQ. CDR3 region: CASSPVVLAESSYNEQFF. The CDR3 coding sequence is TGTGCCAGCAGCCCTGTAGTCCTAGCGGAGTCCTCCTACAATGAGCAGTTCTTC.

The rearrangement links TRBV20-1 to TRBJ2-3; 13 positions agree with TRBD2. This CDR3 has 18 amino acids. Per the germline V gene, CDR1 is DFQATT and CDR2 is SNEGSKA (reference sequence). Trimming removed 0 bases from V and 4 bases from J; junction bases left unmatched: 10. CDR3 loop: CSARDRGLAGQGSDTQYF. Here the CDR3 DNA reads TGCAGTGCTAGAGATCGGGGACTAGCGGGGCAAGGGTCAGATACGCAGTATTTT.

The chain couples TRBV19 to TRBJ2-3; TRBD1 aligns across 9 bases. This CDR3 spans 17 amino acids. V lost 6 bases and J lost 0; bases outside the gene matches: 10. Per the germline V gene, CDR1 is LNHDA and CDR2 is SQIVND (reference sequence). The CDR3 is CASRIARTGASTDTQYF. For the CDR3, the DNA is TGTGCCAGTAGGATTGCCCGGACAGGGGCGAGCACAGATACGCAGTATTTT.

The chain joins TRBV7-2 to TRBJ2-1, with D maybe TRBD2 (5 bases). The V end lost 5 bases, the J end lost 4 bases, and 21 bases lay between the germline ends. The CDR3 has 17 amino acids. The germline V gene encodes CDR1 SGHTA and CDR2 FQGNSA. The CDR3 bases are TGTGCCAGCAGCCCGCGATTCGGTCTAGCAGGATACAATGAGCAGTTCTTC. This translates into CASSPRFGLAGYNEQFF.

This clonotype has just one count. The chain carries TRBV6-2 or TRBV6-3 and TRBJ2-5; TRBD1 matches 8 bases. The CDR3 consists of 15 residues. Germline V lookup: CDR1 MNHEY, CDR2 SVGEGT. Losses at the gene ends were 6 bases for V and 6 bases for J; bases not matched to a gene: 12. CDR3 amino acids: CASSPTGTGKKTQYF. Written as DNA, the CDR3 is TGTGCCAGCAGCCCCACCGGGACAGGAAAGAAGACCCAGTACTTC.

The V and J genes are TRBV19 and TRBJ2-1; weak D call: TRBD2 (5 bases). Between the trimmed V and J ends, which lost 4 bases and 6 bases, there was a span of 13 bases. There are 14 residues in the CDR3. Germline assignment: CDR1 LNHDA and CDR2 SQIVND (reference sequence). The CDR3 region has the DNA TGTGCCAGTAGTACCCATGGAGGACGCAATGAGCAGTTCTTC. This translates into CASSTHGGRNEQFF.

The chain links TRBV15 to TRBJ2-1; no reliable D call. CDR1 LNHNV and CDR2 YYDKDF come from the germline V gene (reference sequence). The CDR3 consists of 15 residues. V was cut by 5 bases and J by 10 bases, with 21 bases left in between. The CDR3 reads CATSPLAPGRAEQFF. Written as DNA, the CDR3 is TGTGCCACCAGCCCCCTGGCTCCCGGACGTGCGGAGCAGTTCTTC.

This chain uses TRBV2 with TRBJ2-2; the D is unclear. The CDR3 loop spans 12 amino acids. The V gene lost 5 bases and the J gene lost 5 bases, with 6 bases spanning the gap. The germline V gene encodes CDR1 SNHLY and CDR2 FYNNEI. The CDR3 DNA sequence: TGTGCCAGCAGTCTCTTAACCGGGGAGCTGTTTTTT. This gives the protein CASSLLTGELFF.

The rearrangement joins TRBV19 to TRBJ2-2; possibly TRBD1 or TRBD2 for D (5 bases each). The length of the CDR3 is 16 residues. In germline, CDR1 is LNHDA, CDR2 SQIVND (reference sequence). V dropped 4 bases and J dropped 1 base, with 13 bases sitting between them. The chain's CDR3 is CASSTFGTQNTGELFF. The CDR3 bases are TGTGCCAGTAGTACCTTCGGGACCCAGAACACCGGGGAGCTGTTTTTT.

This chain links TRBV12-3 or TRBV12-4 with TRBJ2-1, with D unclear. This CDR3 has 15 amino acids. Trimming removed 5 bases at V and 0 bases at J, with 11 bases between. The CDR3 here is CASSPFQSSYNEQFF. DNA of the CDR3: TGTGCCAGCAGTCCCTTCCAGAGCTCCTACAATGAGCAGTTCTTC.

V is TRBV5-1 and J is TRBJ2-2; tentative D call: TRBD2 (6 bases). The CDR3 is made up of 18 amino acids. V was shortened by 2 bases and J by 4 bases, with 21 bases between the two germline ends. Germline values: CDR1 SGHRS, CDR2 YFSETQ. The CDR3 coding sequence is TGCGCCAGCAGCTTAATCCCCACTCGGGGGATATCCACCGGGGAGCTGTTTTTT. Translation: CASSLIPTRGISTGELFF.

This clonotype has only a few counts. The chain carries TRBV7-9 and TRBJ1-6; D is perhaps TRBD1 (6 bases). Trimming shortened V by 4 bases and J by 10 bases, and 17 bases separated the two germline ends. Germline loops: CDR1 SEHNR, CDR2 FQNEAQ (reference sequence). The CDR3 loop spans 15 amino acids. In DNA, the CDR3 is TGTGCCAGCAGCTCCTCGACAGGCGGGAAATCACCCCTCCACTTT. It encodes CASSSSTGGKSPLHF.

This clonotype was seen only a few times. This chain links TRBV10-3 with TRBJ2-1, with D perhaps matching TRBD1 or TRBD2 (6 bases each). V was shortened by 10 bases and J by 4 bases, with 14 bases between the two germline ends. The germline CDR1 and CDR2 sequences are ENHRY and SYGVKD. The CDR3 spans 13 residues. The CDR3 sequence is CATTGAEYNEQFF. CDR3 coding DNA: TGTGCCACAACGGGGGCGGAGTACAATGAGCAGTTCTTC.